Detailed here is one T cell receptor beta chain. Its antigen is not yet known. It has no much larger one-base neighbor in the sample; base qualities were not kept. Amplification of TCR beta CDR3 regions was carried out from RNA transcripts. For the first round of RT-PCR on the TCR CDR3, the HTBI primer set was used together with the Qiagen OneStep RT-PCR kit. The libraries were constructed in a second round of multiplex PCR and then size-selected and purified. The libraries were sequenced on an Illumina HiSeq2000 using paired-end 100 bp reads. As for the authors' bioinformatics: SOAPnuke was used to process the raw data, throwing out any read that contained adapters or uncalled bases, had a mean Phred below 15, or lacked an exact constant-primer or identifier match. High-quality paired reads were merged with COPE v1.2.5, and unique nucleotide sequences were defined as clonotypes. Clonotypes were aligned to IMGT TRBV, TRBD and TRBJ reference segments using MiTCR v1.1. Analysis was restricted to V-J combinations with a frequency above 0.0001, which covered 99.2% of repertoires. The TCS score was defined as the ratio of F50 (clonal expansion) to E x V (chaos), calculated using BLOSUM62-based TCRdist between CDR3 peptides within each V-J. Welch's t-statistics and random forest reduced around 510 V-J features to roughly 13, which were used in a naive Bayes classifier (R e1071). TCRdb cleaned the public reads at Q25 with fastp, built clones with MiXCR and kept in-frame beta chains. Merged by CDR3 protein, the rows form single entries marked with the most common genes and DNA. What appears here as the V and J calls and clone size reflects TCRdb's work, not the paper's. Across this sample there are about 500,000 distinct CDR3 sequences, with under 20% seen only once. The ten biggest clones cover approximately 15% of the sample.

This sample was included in a study of T cells in Graves' hyperthyroidism and ophthalmopathy (dated by TCRdb to the late 2010s). Looking at the study overall: Peripheral blood was sampled at the time of initial diagnosis, prior to any treatment. A discovery cohort of about a hundred patients, about 43 with Graves' ophthalmopathy and 55 to 60 with stable Graves' hyperthyroidism, was used to find distinguishing TCR V-J signatures. Prospective prediction of ophthalmopathy was tested in an independent validation cohort of approximately 18 hyperthyroidism patients and around 16 patients who later progressed to ophthalmopathy. For training and testing, the 100 or so patients in the discovery cohort were randomly divided in a 7:3 ratio. The study also compared thyroid tissue and blood T-cell repertoires from about six Graves' hyperthyroidism patients. Following sampling, methimazole starting at 30 mg daily was given to hyperthyroidism patients, and high-dose intravenous methylprednisolone was given to ophthalmopathy patients. According to the paper, TCR Vbeta CDR3 sequencing was carried out on 135 peripheral blood samples, which came from 40 to 45 ophthalmopathy, around 75 hyperthyroidism and roughly 17 progressor patients. General findings and caveats noted by the study authors: Ophthalmopathy was separated from stable hyperthyroidism by a 13 V-J signature model, with approximately 86% sensitivity and roughly 81% specificity obtained in cross-validation and 80%/75% obtained in testing. No statistical method was used to fix the sample size in advance, and group allocation was not hidden from the investigators. Most expanded thyroid clonotypes (frequency above 0.001) were also detected in blood, suggesting blood repertoires may reflect thyroid immune responses. In validation, the model predicted progression to ophthalmopathy with about 71% sensitivity and less than 75% specificity, a median of 6.5 months before onset.

Moderately to severely active disease, a Clinical Activity Score of at least 3, a NOSPECS grade of at least 4, and a duration under 3 months were present in ophthalmopathy patients. Exclusion was applied to patients with uncontrolled infections, other autoimmune diseases, pregnancy or lactation. Clinical symptoms, serum thyroxine and TRAb, thyroid ultrasound, and orbital computed tomography formed the basis for the diagnoses. Ficoll-Paque density gradient centrifugation was used to isolate PBMCs from 8.5 to 10 ml of fresh peripheral blood. Trizol reagent was used to extract total RNA, and RNA quality was then checked on an Agilent 2100 Bioanalyzer. CDR1 and CDR2 were assigned from the germline V gene as SGHDT and YYEEEE. From the cysteine through the phenylalanine, the CDR3 covers 15 amino acids. Left in the record is the CDR3 DNA by itself, 45 bases read in frame from the first base. The V end loses 5 bases and the J end loses 0 bases, and a stretch of 14 bases separates them.

The receptor comes from a woman aged 18-29 years with Graves' ophthalmopathy. This receptor chain uses TRBV5-6 and TRBJ1-1, with the D segment identity uncertain. Specimen: blood. CDR3 reads: CASSLFSEMNTEAFF. The sequenced DNA: TGTGCCAGCAGTTTGTTTTCGGAAATGAACACTGAAGCTTTCTTT.